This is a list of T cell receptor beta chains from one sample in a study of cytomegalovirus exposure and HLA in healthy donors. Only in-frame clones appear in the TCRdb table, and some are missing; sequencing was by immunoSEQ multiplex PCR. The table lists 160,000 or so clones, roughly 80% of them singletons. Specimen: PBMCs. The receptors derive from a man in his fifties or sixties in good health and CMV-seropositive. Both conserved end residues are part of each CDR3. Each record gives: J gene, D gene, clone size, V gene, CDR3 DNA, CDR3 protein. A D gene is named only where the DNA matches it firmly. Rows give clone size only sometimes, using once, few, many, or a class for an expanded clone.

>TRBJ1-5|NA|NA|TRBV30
TGTGCCTGGAGCAGGGAAGGCAATCAGCCCCAGCATTTT
CAWSREGNQPQHF
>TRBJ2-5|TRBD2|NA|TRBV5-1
TGCGCCAGCAGCCTCCTAGCGGGGGAGACCCAGTACTTC
CASSLLAGETQYF
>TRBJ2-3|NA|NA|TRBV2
TGTGCCAGCAGTGTGGAGGGACCGCTCTTCGCAGATACGCAGTATTTT
CASSVEGPLFADTQYF
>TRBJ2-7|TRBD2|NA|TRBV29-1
TGCAGCGTTGAAGGTATTAGCGGGAGGGCCCTGACCTACGAGCAGTACTTC
CSVEGISGRALTYEQYF
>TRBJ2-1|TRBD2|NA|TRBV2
TGTGCCAGCAGTGAAGTTGCTACCGGGGGGGCCGGGGGTGAGCAGTTCTTC
CASSEVATGGAGGEQFF
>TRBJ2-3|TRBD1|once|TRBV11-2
TGTGCCAGCCGGACAGGACTTAGGGCAGATACGCAGTATTTT
CASRTGLRADTQYF
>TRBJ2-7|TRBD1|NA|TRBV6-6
TGTGCCAGCACCCTGGACAGGGACCTCTACGAGCAGTACTTC
CASTLDRDLYEQYF
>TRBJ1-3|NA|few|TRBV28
TGTGCCAGCAGTTCCAGGGGCCACCCTTCCGGAAACACCATATATTTT
CASSSRGHPSGNTIYF
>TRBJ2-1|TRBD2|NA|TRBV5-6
TGTGCCAGCAGCTTGGGACTAGCGGGGCGGGATGAGCAGTTCTTC
CASSLGLAGRDEQFF
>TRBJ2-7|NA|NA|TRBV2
TGTGCCAGCATTAGTACGACAGGTAGCTCCTACGAGCAGTACTTC
CASISTTGSSYEQYF